These T cell receptor beta chains were read from a single sample in a study of OX40 agonist ivuxolimab in advanced cancers. TCRdb's table, derived via immunoSEQ multiplex PCR, lists solely in-frame clones and lacks some. The sample has 50,000 to 65,000 clones, 70% to 90% seen once. The material was CD4+ or CD8+ T cells sorted from blood, obtained in a trial of the OX40 agonist ivuxolimab. The receptors were sampled from an adult with an advanced solid tumor such as melanoma, head and neck, liver or kidney cancer. Each CDR3 is given with its conserved first and last residue. The D gene is left open where the match is weak. The size entry is marked missing in some rows and otherwise reads once, few, many or a size class.

size: NA; length: 13; D: TRBD1; J: TRBJ2-7; V: TRBV10-1; CDR3: CASRDRDHYEQYF; DNA: TGCGCCAGCAGGGACAGGGACCACTACGAGCAGTACTTC
size: NA; length: 16; D: TRBD2; J: TRBJ2-3; V: TRBV2; CDR3: CASSTSGGRRTDTQYF; DNA: TGTGCCAGCAGTACTAGCGGGGGCCGACGCACAGATACGCAGTATTTT
size: NA; length: 16; D: NA; J: TRBJ2-7; V: TRBV28; CDR3: CASSSPRRDKLSEQYF; DNA: TGTGCCAGCAGCTCCCCTCGCCGGGACAAACTCTCCGAGCAGTACTTC
size: once; length: 12; D: NA; J: TRBJ2-7; V: TRBV18; CDR3: CASSLDWYEQYF; DNA: TGTGCCAGCTCACTGGACTGGTACGAGCAGTACTTC
size: NA; length: 14; D: NA; J: TRBJ2-7; V: TRBV28; CDR3: CASHDSLSSYEQYF; DNA: TGTGCCAGCCATGACAGCTTAAGCTCCTACGAGCAGTACTTC
size: NA; length: 16; D: TRBD1; J: TRBJ2-7; V: TRBV2; CDR3: CASSGRGQGASYEQYF; DNA: TGTGCCAGCAGCGGAAGGGGACAGGGGGCTTCATACGAGCAGTACTTC
size: NA; length: 14; D: TRBD2; J: TRBJ2-5; V: TRBV7-2; CDR3: CASSPVSGGEAQYF; DNA: TGTGCCAGCAGCCCAGTTAGCGGGGGGGAGGCCCAGTACTTC
size: NA; length: 16; D: NA; J: TRBJ1-6; V: TRBV5-1; CDR3: CASSLGGGLDRSPLHF; DNA: TGCGCCAGCAGCTTGGGTGGGGGGCTGGATAGATCACCCCTCCACTTT
size: few; length: 12; D: NA; J: TRBJ2-5; V: TRBV5-6; CDR3: CASSLVAETQYF; DNA: TGTGCCAGCAGCTTGGTCGCCGAGACCCAGTACTTC
size: NA; length: 14; D: NA; J: TRBJ2-1; V: TRBV29-1; CDR3: CSVQRTAFRNEQFF; DNA: TGCAGCGTCCAGAGGACAGCTTTTCGCAATGAGCAGTTCTTC
size: once; length: 12; D: NA; J: TRBJ1-2; V: TRBV28; CDR3: CASSPPGVGYTF; DNA: TGTGCCAGCAGTCCCCCAGGAGTGGGCTACACCTTC
size: NA; length: 18; D: NA; J: TRBJ2-6; V: TRBV6-1; CDR3: CASSVSKTGDRVANVLTF; DNA: TGTGCCAGCAGTGTCTCGAAGACGGGGGACAGAGTGGCCAACGTCCTGACTTTC
size: NA; length: 13; D: NA; J: TRBJ2-5; V: TRBV29-1; CDR3: CSVDAQVRETQYF; DNA: TGCAGCGTTGATGCCCAGGTCCGGGAGACCCAGTACTTC
size: NA; length: 15; D: NA; J: TRBJ1-3; V: TRBV5-6; CDR3: CASSLPTVSGNTIYF; DNA: TGTGCCAGCAGCCTCCCGACAGTCTCTGGAAACACCATATATTTT
size: few; length: 10; D: NA; J: TRBJ1-2; V: TRBV2; CDR3: CASRAYGYTF; DNA: TGTGCCAGCCGTGCCTATGGCTACACCTTC
size: NA; length: 13; D: NA; J: TRBJ1-5; V: TRBV2; CDR3: CASVTRVDQPQHF; DNA: TGTGCCAGCGTGACCAGGGTGGACCAGCCCCAGCATTTT
size: NA; length: 16; D: NA; J: TRBJ2-2; V: TRBV7-9; CDR3: CASSFQAGLGTGELFF; DNA: TGTGCCAGCAGCTTTCAGGCGGGGCTTGGTACCGGGGAGCTGTTTTTT
size: NA; length: 14; D: TRBD2; J: TRBJ2-5; V: TRBV5-1; CDR3: CASGKRGAQETQYF; DNA: TGCGCCAGCGGTAAGCGGGGGGCTCAAGAGACCCAGTACTTC
size: NA; length: 16; D: TRBD1; J: TRBJ2-7; V: TRBV7-2; CDR3: CASSISTGTGFSQQYF; DNA: TGTGCCAGCAGCATATCAACCGGGACAGGGTTTTCTCAGCAGTACTTC
size: NA; length: 16; D: TRBD2; J: TRBJ2-2; V: TRBV11-2; CDR3: CASGLPGGANTGELFF; DNA: TGTGCCAGCGGCCTCCCCGGGGGGGCTAACACCGGGGAGCTGTTTTTT
size: NA; length: 13; D: TRBD1; J: TRBJ1-4; V: TRBV7-2; CDR3: CASSLGQGLKQFF; DNA: TGTGCCAGCAGCTTAGGACAGGGGCTAAAGCAGTTTTTT
size: NA; length: 15; D: TRBD1; J: TRBJ2-5; V: TRBV9; CDR3: CASSTRTGNEETQYF; DNA: TGTGCCAGCAGCACTCGGACAGGGAACGAAGAGACCCAGTACTTC
size: NA; length: 14; D: TRBD2; J: TRBJ2-3; V: TRBV27; CDR3: CASSWGGSADTQYF; DNA: TGTGCCAGCAGTTGGGGGGGGTCCGCAGATACGCAGTATTTT
size: NA; length: 14; D: TRBD1; J: TRBJ2-5; V: TRBV5-1; CDR3: CASSLARGRETQYF; DNA: TGCGCCAGCAGCTTGGCCAGGGGGCGAGAGACCCAGTACTTC
size: NA; length: 14; D: TRBD2; J: TRBJ2-5; V: TRBV7-9; CDR3: CASSSGGRQETQYF; DNA: TGTGCCAGCAGCTCGGGGGGTCGCCAAGAGACCCAGTACTTC
size: NA; length: 15; D: NA; J: TRBJ1-5; V: TRBV18; CDR3: CASSPRQTAAQPQHF; DNA: TGTGCCAGCTCACCAAGGCAGACAGCGGCCCAGCCCCAGCATTTT
size: NA; length: 14; D: NA; J: TRBJ2-5; V: TRBV7-9; CDR3: CASSGRGRTETQYF; DNA: TGTGCCAGCAGCGGGCGTGGGCGGACAGAGACCCAGTACTTC
size: few; length: 15; D: NA; J: TRBJ2-1; V: TRBV28; CDR3: CASSPARGRAAEQFF; DNA: TGTGCCAGCAGTCCCGCACGGGGGCGTGCGGCTGAGCAGTTCTTC
size: NA; length: 13; D: NA; J: TRBJ2-2; V: TRBV11-2; CDR3: CASRPLRGGELFF; DNA: TGTGCCAGCAGACCCCTTAGGGGCGGGGAGCTGTTTTTT
size: NA; length: 15; D: NA; J: TRBJ2-7; V: TRBV9; CDR3: CASSVGDGTAYEQYF; DNA: TGTGCCAGCAGCGTGGGAGATGGGACCGCTTACGAGCAGTACTTC
size: NA; length: 16; D: NA; J: TRBJ2-2; V: TRBV6-1; CDR3: CASSEAPGVITGELFF; DNA: TGTGCCAGCAGTGAAGCGCCGGGGGTGATCACCGGGGAGCTGTTTTTT
size: NA; length: 13; D: NA; J: TRBJ2-1; V: TRBV6-6; CDR3: CASSPTHADEQFF; DNA: TGTGCCAGCAGTCCGACCCATGCCGATGAGCAGTTCTTC
size: NA; length: 15; D: NA; J: TRBJ1-5; V: TRBV7-2; CDR3: CASSLAQGVGQPQHF; DNA: TGTGCCAGCAGCTTAGCACAGGGAGTAGGGCAGCCCCAGCATTTT
size: NA; length: 15; D: NA; J: TRBJ1-6; V: TRBV27; CDR3: CASRLRLDLRSPLHF; DNA: TGTGCCAGCAGGCTACGTCTGGACTTAAGGTCACCCCTCCACTTT
size: few; length: 17; D: NA; J: TRBJ1-6; V: TRBV19; CDR3: CASTPRLGLSYNSPLHF; DNA: TGTGCCAGCACACCAAGACTGGGGCTCTCCTATAATTCACCCCTCCACTTT
size: once; length: 14; D: NA; J: TRBJ1-1; V: TRBV19; CDR3: CASSIRTGAFEAFF; DNA: TGTGCCAGTAGTATACGAACCGGGGCATTTGAAGCTTTCTTT
size: NA; length: 14; D: TRBD1; J: TRBJ1-2; V: TRBV6-5; CDR3: CASSRQGAPNGYTF; DNA: TGTGCCAGCAGTAGACAGGGGGCGCCAAATGGCTACACCTTC
size: NA; length: 16; D: TRBD1; J: TRBJ1-6; V: TRBV2; CDR3: CASTPTRTGGDSPLHF; DNA: TGTGCCAGCACCCCCACCCGGACAGGGGGCGATTCACCCCTCCACTTT
size: NA; length: 17; D: NA; J: TRBJ2-3; V: TRBV2; CDR3: CASSRDTTGRSTDTQYF; DNA: TGTGCCAGCAGTCGAGATACGACAGGAAGAAGCACAGATACGCAGTATTTT
size: NA; length: 15; D: TRBD1; J: TRBJ1-5; V: TRBV19; CDR3: CASKDRGGEHQPQHF; DNA: TGTGCCAGTAAAGACAGGGGTGGAGAGCATCAGCCCCAGCATTTT
size: NA; length: 15; D: NA; J: TRBJ1-2; V: TRBV5-1; CDR3: CASSIGGDGGYGYTF; DNA: TGCGCCAGCAGCATTGGTGGGGACGGGGGCTATGGCTACACCTTC
size: NA; length: 14; D: NA; J: TRBJ2-7; V: TRBV5-1; CDR3: CASSLDVIAYEQYF; DNA: TGCGCCAGCAGCTTGGATGTTATAGCCTACGAGCAGTACTTC
size: few; length: 13; D: NA; J: TRBJ2-2; V: TRBV5-6; CDR3: CASSFVGTGELFF; DNA: TGTGCCAGCAGCTTCGTTGGGACCGGGGAGCTGTTTTTT
size: NA; length: 14; D: TRBD1; J: TRBJ2-7; V: TRBV9; CDR3: CASRKQGSSYEQYF; DNA: TGTGCCAGCAGGAAACAGGGGTCCTCCTACGAGCAGTACTTC
size: NA; length: 15; D: TRBD1; J: TRBJ1-5; V: TRBV4-1; CDR3: CASSRTGVSNQPQHF; DNA: TGCGCCAGCAGCAGGACAGGTGTTAGCAATCAGCCCCAGCATTTT
size: NA; length: 14; D: TRBD1; J: TRBJ2-5; V: TRBV5-6; CDR3: CASSSRQGEETQYF; DNA: TGTGCCAGCAGCTCCCGACAGGGCGAGGAGACCCAGTACTTC
size: once; length: 12; D: NA; J: TRBJ1-2; V: TRBV28; CDR3: CASSLDTNGYTF; DNA: TGTGCCAGCAGTTTAGACACTAACGGCTACACCTTC
size: NA; length: 15; D: NA; J: TRBJ1-2; V: TRBV4-2; CDR3: CASSQALGSIYGYTF; DNA: TGTGCCAGCAGCCAAGCCTTGGGATCGATCTATGGCTACACCTTC
size: few; length: 13; D: NA; J: TRBJ2-5; V: TRBV19; CDR3: CASSITLGETQYF; DNA: TGTGCCAGTAGTATCACCCTCGGGGAGACCCAGTACTTC
size: NA; length: 14; D: NA; J: TRBJ2-1; V: TRBV7-3; CDR3: CASSLGGSYNEQFF; DNA: TGTGCCAGCAGCTTAGGTGGCTCCTACAATGAGCAGTTCTTC
size: NA; length: 14; D: NA; J: TRBJ2-5; V: TRBV11-3; CDR3: CASSPRAVQETQYF; DNA: TGTGCCAGCAGCCCTCGGGCGGTTCAAGAGACCCAGTACTTC
size: NA; length: 12; D: NA; J: TRBJ2-5; V: TRBV5-4; CDR3: CASSSSQETQYF; DNA: TGTGCCAGCAGTTCCTCCCAAGAGACCCAGTACTTC
size: NA; length: 16; D: TRBD2; J: TRBJ2-1; V: TRBV5-1; CDR3: CASSVLAGGGYNEQFF; DNA: TGCGCCAGCAGCGTTCTAGCGGGGGGCGGCTACAATGAGCAGTTCTTC
size: NA; length: 11; D: NA; J: TRBJ2-7; V: TRBV6-5; CDR3: CASSLGRGQYF; DNA: TGTGCCAGCAGCCTTGGCCGGGGGCAGTACTTC
size: NA; length: 15; D: TRBD1; J: TRBJ1-1; V: TRBV5-1; CDR3: CASSSGQGEGTEAFF; DNA: TGCGCCAGCAGCTCAGGGCAGGGGGAAGGGACTGAAGCTTTCTTT
size: NA; length: 15; D: NA; J: TRBJ2-2; V: TRBV5-5; CDR3: CASSLMLLAAGELFF; DNA: TGTGCCAGCAGCTTAATGTTATTGGCCGCCGGGGAGCTGTTTTTT
size: NA; length: 14; D: NA; J: TRBJ2-3; V: TRBV28; CDR3: CASSLRRVGATQYF; DNA: TGTGCCAGCAGTTTAAGGCGGGTTGGTGCTACGCAGTATTTT